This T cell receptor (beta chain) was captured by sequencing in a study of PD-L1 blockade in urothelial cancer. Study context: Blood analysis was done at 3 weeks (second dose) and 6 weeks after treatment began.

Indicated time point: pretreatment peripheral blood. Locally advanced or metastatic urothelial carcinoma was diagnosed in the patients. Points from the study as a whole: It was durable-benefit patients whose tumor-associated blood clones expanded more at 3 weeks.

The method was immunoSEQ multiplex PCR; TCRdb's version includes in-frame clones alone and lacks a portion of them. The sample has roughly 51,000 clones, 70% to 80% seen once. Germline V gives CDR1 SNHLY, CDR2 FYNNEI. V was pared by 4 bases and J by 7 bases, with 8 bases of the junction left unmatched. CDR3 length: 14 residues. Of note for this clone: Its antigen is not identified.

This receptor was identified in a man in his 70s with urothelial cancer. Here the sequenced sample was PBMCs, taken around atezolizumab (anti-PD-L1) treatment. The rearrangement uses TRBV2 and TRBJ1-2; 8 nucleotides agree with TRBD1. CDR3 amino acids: CASSVGQGTVGYTF. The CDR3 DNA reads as TGTGCCAGCAGTGTCGGACAGGGAACTGTTGGCTACACCTTC.